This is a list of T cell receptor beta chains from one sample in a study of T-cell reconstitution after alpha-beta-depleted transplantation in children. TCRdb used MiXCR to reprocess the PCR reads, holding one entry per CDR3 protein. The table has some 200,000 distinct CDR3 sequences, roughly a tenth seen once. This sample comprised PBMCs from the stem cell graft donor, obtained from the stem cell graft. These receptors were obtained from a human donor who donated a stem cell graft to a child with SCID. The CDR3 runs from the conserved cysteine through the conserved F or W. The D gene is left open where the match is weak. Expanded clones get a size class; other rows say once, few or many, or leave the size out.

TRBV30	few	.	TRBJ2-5	CAWSVGRAEETQYF	TGTGCCTGGAGTGTAGGCAGGGCGGAAGAGACCCAGTACTTC
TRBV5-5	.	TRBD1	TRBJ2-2	CASSRLDRDHTGELFF	TGTGCCAGCAGCCGACTGGACAGGGATCACACCGGGGAGCTGTTTTTT
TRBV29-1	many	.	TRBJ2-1	CSVQDGIRRPNEQFF	TGCAGCGTTCAAGACGGCATACGCCGGCCAAATGAGCAGTTCTTC
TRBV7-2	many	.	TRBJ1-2	CASSLFTPNYGYTF	TGTGCCAGCAGCTTATTCACCCCGAACTATGGCTACACCTTC
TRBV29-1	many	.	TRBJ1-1	CSVELRGLNTEAFF	TGCAGCGTTGAATTGAGGGGCCTGAACACTGAAGCTTTCTTT
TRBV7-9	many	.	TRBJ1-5	CASSFGDSNQPQHF	TGTGCCAGCAGTTTCGGGGATAGCAATCAGCCCCAGCATTTT
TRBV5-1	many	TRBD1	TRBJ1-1	CASSLEGANDLNTEAFF	TGCGCCAGCAGCTTGGAGGGGGCCAACGATTTGAACACTGAAGCTTTCTTT
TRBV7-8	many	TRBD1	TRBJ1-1	CASSPTDRGNTEAFF	TGTGCCAGCAGCCCAACGGACAGGGGGAACACTGAAGCTTTCTTT
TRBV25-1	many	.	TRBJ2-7	CASSDSDSYEQYF	TGTGCCAGCAGTGACTCCGACAGCTACGAGCAGTACTTC
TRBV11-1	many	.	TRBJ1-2	CASSLEGTDRDLDYGYTF	TGTGCCAGCAGCTTAGAAGGGACGGATAGGGATTTGGACTATGGCTACACCTTC
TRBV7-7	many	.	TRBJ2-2	CASSRGPPEQTGELFF	TGTGCCAGCAGCAGAGGGCCCCCCGAACAGACCGGGGAGCTGTTTTTT
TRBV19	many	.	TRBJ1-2	CASSPGLEGYTF	TGTGCCAGTAGTCCAGGGCTAGAAGGCTACACCTTC
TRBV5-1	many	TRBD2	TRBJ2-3	CASSLAPLAGIGDTQYF	TGCGCCAGCAGCTTGGCCCCACTAGCGGGGATCGGAGATACGCAGTATTTT
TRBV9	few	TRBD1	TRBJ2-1	CASSPTGTGTDEQFF	TGTGCCAGCAGCCCTACCGGGACAGGGACCGATGAGCAGTTCTTC
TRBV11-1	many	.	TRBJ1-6	CASSLRALGSSNSPLHF	TGTGCCAGCAGCTTACGAGCGTTGGGGTCTAGCAATTCACCCCTCCACTTT
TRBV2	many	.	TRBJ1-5	CASSVYGHNQHF	TGTGCCAGCAGTGTATACGGTCACAACCAGCATTTT
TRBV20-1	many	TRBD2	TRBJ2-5	CSAYLAGGTQYF	TGCAGTGCCTACCTAGCGGGGGGGACCCAGTACTTC
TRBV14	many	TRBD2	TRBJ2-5	CASSQGFAGGPKETQYF	TGTGCCAGCAGCCAAGGTTTCGCGGGGGGGCCCAAAGAGACCCAGTACTTC
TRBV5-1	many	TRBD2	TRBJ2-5	CASSWTSGGQETQYF	TGCGCCAGCAGCTGGACTAGCGGGGGGCAAGAGACCCAGTACTTC
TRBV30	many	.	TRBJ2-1	CAWSEGGNEQFF	TGTGCCTGGAGTGAGGGCGGCAATGAGCAGTTCTTC
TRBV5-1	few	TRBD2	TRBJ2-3	CASSPTSGAPTDTQYF	TGCGCCAGCAGCCCGACTAGCGGGGCCCCGACAGATACGCAGTATTTT
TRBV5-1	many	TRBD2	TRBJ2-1	CASSLDGLAVNNEQFF	TGCGCCAGCAGCTTGGACGGGCTAGCGGTTAACAATGAGCAGTTCTTC
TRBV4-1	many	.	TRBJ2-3	CASSQGPWQADTQYF	TGCGCCAGCAGCCAAGGGCCCTGGCAGGCAGATACGCAGTATTTT
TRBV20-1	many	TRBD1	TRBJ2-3	CSAPSDRGSTDTQYF	TGCAGTGCACCTTCAGACAGGGGTAGCACAGATACGCAGTATTTT
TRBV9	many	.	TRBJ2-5	CASSAWSGVQETQYF	TGTGCCAGCAGCGCTTGGAGCGGAGTCCAAGAGACCCAGTACTTC
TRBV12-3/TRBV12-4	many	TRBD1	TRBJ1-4	CASSPGTGIEKLFF	TGTGCCAGCAGCCCCGGGACAGGGATAGAAAAACTGTTTTTT
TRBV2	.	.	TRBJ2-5	CASKRQGQETQYF	TGTGCCAGCAAAAGGCAGGGTCAAGAGACCCAGTACTTC
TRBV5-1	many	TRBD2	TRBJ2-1	CASSLYSGTFYNEQFF	TGCGCCAGCAGCTTGTATAGCGGGACCTTCTACAATGAGCAGTTCTTC
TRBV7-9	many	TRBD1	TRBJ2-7	CASSQKTGVEQYF	TGTGCCAGCAGCCAAAAGACAGGGGTCGAGCAGTACTTC
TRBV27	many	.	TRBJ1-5	CASSLSGGANQPQHF	TGTGCCAGCAGTTTATCTGGGGGCGCGAATCAGCCCCAGCATTTT
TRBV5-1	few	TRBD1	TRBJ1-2	CASSPRTGVDYGYTF	TGCGCCAGCAGCCCCAGGACAGGGGTAGACTATGGCTACACCTTC
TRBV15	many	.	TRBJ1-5	CATSRVYGNQPQHF	TGTGCCACCAGCAGAGTCTATGGCAATCAGCCCCAGCATTTT
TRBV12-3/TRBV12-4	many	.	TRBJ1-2	CASSPPRPDRHF	TGTGCCAGCAGTCCACCGCGACCTGACAGGCACTTC
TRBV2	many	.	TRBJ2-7	CATLPAGSSYEQYF	TGTGCCACCCTCCCGGCGGGGAGCTCCTACGAGCAGTACTTC
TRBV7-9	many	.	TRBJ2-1	CASSLVGRSSYNEQFF	TGTGCCAGCAGCTTAGTCGGCAGAAGCTCCTACAATGAGCAGTTCTTC
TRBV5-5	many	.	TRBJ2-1	CASSPVGAPYNEQFF	TGTGCCAGCAGCCCGGTAGGGGCGCCTTACAATGAGCAGTTCTTC
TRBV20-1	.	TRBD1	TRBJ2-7	CSARGQGIHEQYF	TGCAGTGCTAGGGGACAGGGTATCCACGAGCAGTACTTC
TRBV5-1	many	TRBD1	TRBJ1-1	CASSQRDSNTEAFF	TGCGCCAGCAGCCAACGGGACAGCAACACTGAAGCTTTCTTT
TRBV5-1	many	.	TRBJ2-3	CASSLEPGSTDTQYF	TGCGCCAGCAGCTTGGAACCGGGGAGCACAGATACGCAGTATTTT
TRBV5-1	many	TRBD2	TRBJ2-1	CASRPSGDSYNEQFF	TGCGCCAGCAGACCGAGCGGGGACTCCTACAATGAGCAGTTCTTC
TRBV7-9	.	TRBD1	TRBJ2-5	CASSSGTGGDKTQYF	TGTGCCAGCAGCTCCGGGACAGGGGGCGATAAGACCCAGTACTTC
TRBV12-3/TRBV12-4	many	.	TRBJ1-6	CASSERTGENSPLHF	TGTGCCAGCAGTGAGCGGACCGGAGAGAATTCACCCCTCCACTTT
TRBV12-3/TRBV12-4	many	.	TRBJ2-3	CASSFPLGADTQYF	TGTGCCAGCAGTTTCCCATTAGGCGCAGATACGCAGTATTTT
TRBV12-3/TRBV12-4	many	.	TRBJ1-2	CASSLNGYTF	TGTGCCAGCAGTTTGAATGGCTACACCTTC
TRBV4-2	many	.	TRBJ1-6	CASSQESTGRASPLHF	TGTGCCAGCAGCCAAGAATCTACTGGACGGGCCTCACCCCTCCACTTT
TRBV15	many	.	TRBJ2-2	CATSRAGLDTGELFF	TGTGCCACCAGCAGAGCGGGGCTGGACACCGGGGAGCTGTTTTTT
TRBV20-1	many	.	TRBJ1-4	CSARRGRGEKLFF	TGCAGTGCTAGACGAGGGAGGGGAGAAAAACTGTTTTTT
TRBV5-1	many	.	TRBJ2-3	CASSLVMGFGFTDTQYF	TGCGCCAGCAGCTTGGTGATGGGGTTCGGATTCACAGATACGCAGTATTTT
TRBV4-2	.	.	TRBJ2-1	CASSQDLDRQKYNEQFF	TGTGCCAGCAGCCAAGACCTCGACAGGCAGAAATACAATGAGCAGTTCTTC
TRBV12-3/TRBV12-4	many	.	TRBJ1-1	CASIWGSLYNEAFF	TGTGCCAGCATCTGGGGGTCCTTGTACAATGAAGCTTTCTTT
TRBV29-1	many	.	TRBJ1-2	CSVAQSGFYGYTF	TGCAGCGTTGCGCAGTCTGGGTTCTATGGCTACACCTTC
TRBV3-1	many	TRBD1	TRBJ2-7	CASSDNRGGNEQYF	TGTGCCAGCAGCGACAACAGGGGCGGAAACGAGCAGTACTTC
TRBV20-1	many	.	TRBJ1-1	CIIPGGGTEAFF	TGCATAATACCGGGGGGCGGGACTGAAGCTTTCTTT
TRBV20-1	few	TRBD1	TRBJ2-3	CSVPDRGLDTQYF	TGCAGTGTTCCGGACAGGGGGCTGGATACGCAGTATTTT
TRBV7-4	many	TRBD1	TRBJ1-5	CASSLSQGQGTMYCNQPQHF	TGTGCCAGCAGCTTATCCCAGGGACAGGGTACGATGTATTGCAATCAGCCCCAGCATTTT
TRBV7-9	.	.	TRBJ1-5	CASSFVLGGPNNQPQHF	TGTGCCAGCAGCTTTGTTTTGGGCGGTCCGAACAATCAGCCCCAGCATTTT
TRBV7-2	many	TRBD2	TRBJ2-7	CASSFSSGFSYEQYF	TGTGCCAGCAGCTTTTCTAGCGGGTTTTCCTACGAGCAGTACTTC
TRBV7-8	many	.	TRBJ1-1	CASSLGDWATEAFF	TGTGCCAGCAGCTTAGGGGATTGGGCCACTGAAGCTTTCTTT
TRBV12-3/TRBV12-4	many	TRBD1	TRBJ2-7	CASSPPDRDDYEQYF	TGTGCCAGCAGCCCTCCGGACAGGGACGACTACGAGCAGTACTTC
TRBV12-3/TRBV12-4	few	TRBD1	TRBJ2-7	CASSPNTGGPSYEQYF	TGTGCCAGCAGTCCGAACACAGGGGGTCCCTCCTACGAGCAGTACTTC